This passage covers 3 T cell receptor beta chains from one sample sequenced in a study of blood T cell repertoires in COVID-19. Profiled with immunoSEQ multiplex PCR; TCRdb holds only in-frame clones, not every one. The table has approximately 76,000 clones, approximately 90% seen once; the top ten hold 7.5% to 9%. The specimen was peripheral blood. The receptor source for this set is a human donor in a cohort sampled during active COVID-19.

The chain combines TRBV6-5 with TRBJ2-7, with D hard to call. Germline-derived CDR1 and CDR2 are MNHEY and SVGAGI. Trimming shortened V by 6 bases and J by 3 bases, and 15 bases separated the two germline ends. CDR3 length: 14 residues. In nucleotides, the CDR3 is TGTGCCAGCAGGGCGTTCAGGTTTGACTACGAGCAGTACTTC. Amino acid sequence: CASRAFRFDYEQYF.

This clone was counted only a few times. V is TRBV5-8 and J is TRBJ1-2; the match to TRBD1 covers 8 bases. The CDR3 spans 18 residues. V was clipped by 0 bases and J by 0 bases; unmatched bases: 10. The germline V gene has CDR1 SGHTS and CDR2 YDEGEE. The CDR3 sequence: CASSLEFRGRYTNYGYTF. The CDR3 coding sequence is TGTGCCAGCAGCTTGGAATTCAGGGGGCGGTATACTAACTATGGCTACACCTTC.

The rearrangement links TRBV6-5 to TRBJ1-1; the D gene is possibly TRBD1 (6 bases). V lost 6 bases and J 4 bases, leaving 12 bases between the germline ends. CDR3 size: 13 residues. The germline V gene encodes CDR1 MNHEY and CDR2 SVGAGI. Here the CDR3 DNA reads TGTGCCAGCAGACGGGACATATTCACTGAAGCTTTCTTT. As protein: CASRRDIFTEAFF.